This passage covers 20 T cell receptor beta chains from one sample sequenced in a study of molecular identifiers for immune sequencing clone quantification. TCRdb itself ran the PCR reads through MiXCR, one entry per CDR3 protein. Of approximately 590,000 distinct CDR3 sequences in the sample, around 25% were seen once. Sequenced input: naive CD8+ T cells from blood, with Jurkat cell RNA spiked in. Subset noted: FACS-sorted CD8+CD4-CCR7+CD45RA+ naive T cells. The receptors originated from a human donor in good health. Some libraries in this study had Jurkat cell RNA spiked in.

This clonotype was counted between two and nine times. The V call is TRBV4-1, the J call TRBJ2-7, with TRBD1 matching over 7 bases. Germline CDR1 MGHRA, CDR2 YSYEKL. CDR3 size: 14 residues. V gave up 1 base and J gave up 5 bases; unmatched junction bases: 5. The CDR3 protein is CASSQVGTDDEQYF. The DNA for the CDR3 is TGCGCCAGCAGCCAAGTTGGGACAGACGACGAGCAGTACTTC.

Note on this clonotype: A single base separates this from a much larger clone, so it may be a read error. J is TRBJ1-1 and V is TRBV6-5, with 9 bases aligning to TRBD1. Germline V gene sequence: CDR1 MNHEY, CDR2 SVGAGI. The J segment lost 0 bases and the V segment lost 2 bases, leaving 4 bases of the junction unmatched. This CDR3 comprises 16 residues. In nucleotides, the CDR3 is TGTGCCAGCAGTTACGGACAGGGGAGCTTGAACACTGAAGCTTTCTTT. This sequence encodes CASSYGQGSLNTEAFF.

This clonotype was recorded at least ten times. The CDR3 reads CASSVVTAAQYF. The CDR3 coding sequence is TGTGCCAGCAGCGTAGTTACAGCGGCGCAGTATTTT. The chain couples TRBV9 to TRBJ2-3; a weak D match, TRBD2 (5 bases). The CDR3 runs to 12 residues. CDR1 is SGDLS and CDR2 is YYNGEE in the germline V gene. Deletions cut 0 bases from V and 10 bases from J, with 9 bases between.

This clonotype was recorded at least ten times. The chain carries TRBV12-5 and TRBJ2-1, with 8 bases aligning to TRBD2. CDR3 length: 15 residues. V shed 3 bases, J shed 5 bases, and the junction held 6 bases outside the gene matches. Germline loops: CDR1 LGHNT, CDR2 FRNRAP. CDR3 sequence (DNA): TGTGCTAGTGGTTTCCCGGGACTAGTCAACAATGAGCAGTTCTTC. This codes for CASGFPGLVNNEQFF. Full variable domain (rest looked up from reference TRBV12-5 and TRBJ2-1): DARVTQTPRHKVTEMGQEVTMRCQPILGHNTVFWYRQTMMQGLELLAYFRNRAPLDDSGMPKDRFSAEMPDATLATLKIQPSEPRDSAVYFCASGFPGLVNNEQFFGPGTRLTVL.

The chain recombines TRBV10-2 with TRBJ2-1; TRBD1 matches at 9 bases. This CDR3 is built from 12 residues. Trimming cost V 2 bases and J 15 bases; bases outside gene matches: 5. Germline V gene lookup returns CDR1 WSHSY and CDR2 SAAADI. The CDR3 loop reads CASSEKDRGLFF. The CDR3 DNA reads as TGCGCCAGCAGTGAGAAGGACAGGGGATTGTTCTTC.

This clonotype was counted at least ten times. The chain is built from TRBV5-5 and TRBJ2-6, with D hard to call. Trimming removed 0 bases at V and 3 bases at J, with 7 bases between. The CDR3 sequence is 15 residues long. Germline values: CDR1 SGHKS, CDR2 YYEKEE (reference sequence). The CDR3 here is CASSLAESGANVLTF. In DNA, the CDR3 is TGTGCCAGCAGCTTGGCCGAAAGTGGGGCCAACGTCCTGACTTTC.

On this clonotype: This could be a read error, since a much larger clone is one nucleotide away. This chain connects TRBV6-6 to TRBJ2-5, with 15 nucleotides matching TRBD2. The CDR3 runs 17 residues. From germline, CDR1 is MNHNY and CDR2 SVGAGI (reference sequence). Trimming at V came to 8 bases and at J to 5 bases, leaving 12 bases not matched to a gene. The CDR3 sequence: CASGSGLAGGPEETQYF. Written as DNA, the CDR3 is TGTGCCAGCGGTTCCGGACTAGCGGGAGGGCCGGAGGAGACCCAGTACTTC.

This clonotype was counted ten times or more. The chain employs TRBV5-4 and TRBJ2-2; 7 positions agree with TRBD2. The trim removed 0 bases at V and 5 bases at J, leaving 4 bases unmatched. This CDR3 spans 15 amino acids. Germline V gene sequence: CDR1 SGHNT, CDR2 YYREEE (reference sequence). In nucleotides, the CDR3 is TGTGCCAGCAGCTTGGCCATGGGAGGGACCGGGGAGCTGTTTTTT. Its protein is CASSLAMGGTGELFF.

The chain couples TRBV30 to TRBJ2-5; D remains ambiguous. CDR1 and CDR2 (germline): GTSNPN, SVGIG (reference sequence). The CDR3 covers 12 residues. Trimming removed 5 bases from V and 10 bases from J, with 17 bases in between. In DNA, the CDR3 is TGTGCCTGGCGCCCCGTAGGATGGGGCCAGTACTTC. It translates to CAWRPVGWGQYF.

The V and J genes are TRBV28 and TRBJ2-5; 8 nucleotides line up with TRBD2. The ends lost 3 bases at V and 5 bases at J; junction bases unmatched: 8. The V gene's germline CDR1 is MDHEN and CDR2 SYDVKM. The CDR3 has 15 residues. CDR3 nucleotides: TGTGCCAGCAGTTTGTCCGGGACTAGACTGGAGACCCAGTACTTC. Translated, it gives CASSLSGTRLETQYF.

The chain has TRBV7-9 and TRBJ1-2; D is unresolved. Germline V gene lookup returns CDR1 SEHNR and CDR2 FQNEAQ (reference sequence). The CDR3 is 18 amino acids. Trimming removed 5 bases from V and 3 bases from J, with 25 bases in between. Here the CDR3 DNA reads TGTGCCAGCAGCCCCCCTGGTGGGTCGGGGTCTACGGACTATGGCTACACCTTC. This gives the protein CASSPPGGSGSTDYGYTF. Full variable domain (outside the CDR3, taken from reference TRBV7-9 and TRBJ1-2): DTGVSQNPRHKITKRGQNVTFRCDPISEHNRLYWYRQTLGQGPEFLTYFQNEAQLEKSRLLSDRFSAERPKGSFSTLEIQRTEQGDSAMYLCASSPPGGSGSTDYGYTFGSGTRLTVV.

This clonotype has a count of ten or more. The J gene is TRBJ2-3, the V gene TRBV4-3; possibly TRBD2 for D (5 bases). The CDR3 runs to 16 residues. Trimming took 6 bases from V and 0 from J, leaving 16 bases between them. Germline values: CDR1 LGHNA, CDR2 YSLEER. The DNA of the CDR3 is TGCGCCAGCAGTCAGTGGACTGCCTCCAGCACAGATACGCAGTATTTT. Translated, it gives CASSQWTASSTDTQYF.

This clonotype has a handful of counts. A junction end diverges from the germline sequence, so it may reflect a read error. This CDR3 reads CASSPQGSDPNSPLHF. The CDR3 nucleotides are TGTGCCAGCTCTCCACAGGGGTCCGATCCTAATTCACCCCTCCACTTT. The rearrangement uses TRBV18 and TRBJ1-6, with 7 bases lining up with TRBD1. CDR3 size: 16 residues. Germline CDR1 KGHSH, CDR2 LQKENI.

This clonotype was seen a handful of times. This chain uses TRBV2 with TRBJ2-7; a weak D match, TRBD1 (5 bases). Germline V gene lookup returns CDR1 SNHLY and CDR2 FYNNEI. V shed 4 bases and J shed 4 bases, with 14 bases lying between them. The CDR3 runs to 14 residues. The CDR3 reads CASSVSSGRYEQYF. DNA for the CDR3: TGTGCCAGCAGTGTCTCTTCAGGGCGGTACGAGCAGTACTTC.

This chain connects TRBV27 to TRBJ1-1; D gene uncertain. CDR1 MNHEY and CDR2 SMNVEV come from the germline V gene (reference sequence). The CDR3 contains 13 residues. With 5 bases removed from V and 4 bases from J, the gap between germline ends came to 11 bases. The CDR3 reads CASSLTLSTEAFF. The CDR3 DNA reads TGTGCCAGCAGTCTGACCCTGAGCACTGAAGCTTTCTTT.

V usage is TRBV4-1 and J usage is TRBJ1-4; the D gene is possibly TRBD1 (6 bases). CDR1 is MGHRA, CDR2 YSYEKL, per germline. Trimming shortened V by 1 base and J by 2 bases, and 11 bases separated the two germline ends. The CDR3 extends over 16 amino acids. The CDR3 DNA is TGCGCCAGCAGCCAAGCGCGGGGGGCGACTAATGAAAAACTGTTTTTT. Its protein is CASSQARGATNEKLFF.

CDR3 nucleotides: TGTGCCACCACGTTATCGGGCACTGAAGCTTTCTTT. It specifies CATTLSGTEAFF. The chain joins TRBV12-3 or TRBV12-4 to TRBJ1-1; D call uncertain. The CDR3 is 12 residues long. Deletions cut 10 bases from V and 4 bases from J, with 13 bases between.

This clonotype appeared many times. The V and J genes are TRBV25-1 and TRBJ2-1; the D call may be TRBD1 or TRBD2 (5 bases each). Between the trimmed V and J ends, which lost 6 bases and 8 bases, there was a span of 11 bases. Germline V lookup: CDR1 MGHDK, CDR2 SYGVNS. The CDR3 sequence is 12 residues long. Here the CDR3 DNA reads TGTGCCAGCAGCCAGGGAGCCTATGAGCAGTTCTTC. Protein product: CASSQGAYEQFF.

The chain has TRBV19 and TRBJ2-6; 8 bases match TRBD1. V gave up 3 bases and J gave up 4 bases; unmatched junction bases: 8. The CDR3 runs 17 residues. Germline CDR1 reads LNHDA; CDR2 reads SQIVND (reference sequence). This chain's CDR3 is CASSILGQGSGANVLTF. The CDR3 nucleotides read TGTGCCAGTAGTATCCTAGGACAGGGTTCAGGGGCCAACGTCCTGACTTTC.

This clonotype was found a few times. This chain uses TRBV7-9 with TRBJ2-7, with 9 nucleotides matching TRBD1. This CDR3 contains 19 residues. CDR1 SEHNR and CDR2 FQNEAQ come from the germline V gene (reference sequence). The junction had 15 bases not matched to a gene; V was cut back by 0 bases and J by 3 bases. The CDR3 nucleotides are TGTGCCAGCAGCTTAGCCCCGGGACAGGGACGGGGGAGTGACTACGAGCAGTACTTC. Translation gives CASSLAPGQGRGSDYEQYF.